This entry is about one T cell receptor (beta chain). Its matching antigen is unknown. The authors' processing: In the immunoSEQ data, sequences were junction-only and lacked quality scores, so filtering differed. Clones were read by immunoSEQ multiplex PCR, and TCRdb kept only the in-frame ones, dropping some. The DNA gave D and trimming, while V, J and clone size come from that table. The sample records more than 2 million clones, 85% to 95% being singletons. The CDR3 contains 14 residues. The germline V gene encodes CDR1 MNHNS and CDR2 SASEGT. V was pared by 6 bases and J by 2 bases, with 5 bases of the junction left unmatched. This entry comes from a study of shared clonotypes between healthy human individuals. Broader study findings: All-four-donor shared clonotypes had higher generation probabilities than non-shared clonotypes did. Despite large depth, sorted-subset datasets appeared incompletely sequenced.

This clonotype originated in a man between 18 and 35 years old in good health. The J gene is TRBJ2-7, the V gene TRBV6-1; 9 nucleotides match TRBD1. Sequencing was performed on naive CD4+ T cells sorted from blood. The sample's subset: CD45RA+ positively selected. CDR3 residues: CASRTDRGAYEQYF. The CDR3 coding sequence is TGTGCCAGCAGGACCGACAGGGGGGCCTACGAGCAGTACTTC.